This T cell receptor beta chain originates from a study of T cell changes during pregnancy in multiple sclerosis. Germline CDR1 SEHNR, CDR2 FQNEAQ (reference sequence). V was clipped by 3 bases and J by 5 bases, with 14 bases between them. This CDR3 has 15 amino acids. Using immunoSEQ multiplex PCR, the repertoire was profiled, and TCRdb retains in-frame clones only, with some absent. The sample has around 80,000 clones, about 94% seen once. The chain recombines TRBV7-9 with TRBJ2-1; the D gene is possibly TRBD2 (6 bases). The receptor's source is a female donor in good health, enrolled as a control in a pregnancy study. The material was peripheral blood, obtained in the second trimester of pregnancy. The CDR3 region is CASSLAGWSNNEQFF. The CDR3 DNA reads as TGTGCCAGCAGCTTGGCGGGATGGAGTAACAATGAGCAGTTCTTC.